Here is one T cell receptor beta chain with its context. This clonotype was seen repeatedly, ten times or more. Its antigen is unknown. Per-base quality was not reported, and no clone a single base away is much larger than it. The record originates from a study of type 1 regulatory T cells (dated by TCRdb to 2020 to 2023). Background on the whole study: An in vitro protocol by which a Tr1-enriched, alloantigen-specific CD4 T cell product named T-allo10 was generated was characterized in the study. T-allo10 was being evaluated clinically in patients with hematological malignancies who were receiving allogeneic hematopoietic stem cell transplantation.

Sequenced on an Illumina MiSeq. TCRdb ran its own pipeline on the public reads, namely fastp trimming at Q25 and MiXCR clone calling, and kept in-frame beta chains. Rows matching on CDR3 protein sequence are summarized as one entry with the most common DNA and genes. Counted in this sample were 24,000 or so distinct CDR3 sequences; less than 50% of them appeared once. The leading ten clones occupy 4.8% of the sample. Specimen: cultured T cells, either the whole culture or a sorted T cell fraction (not recorded which). The TCR sequence derives from a human donor in good health.

Read as DNA, the sequence is TGTGCCAGCAGTTTAGGGAGGGGGTATAGCAATCAGCCCCAGCATTTT. Translation gives CASSLGRGYSNQPQHF. The chain uses TRBV12-3 or TRBV12-4 and TRBJ1-5; the D gene is perhaps TRBD1, on 6 matching bases. V was cut back by 1 base and J by 0 bases, leaving a gap of 10 bases between them. The CDR3 covers 16 residues, taking in both the cysteine and the phenylalanine. Just the 48-base CDR3 DNA is kept, in frame starting at base 1.